What follows are 16 T cell receptor beta chains derived from one specimen sequenced in a study of T cell changes during pregnancy in multiple sclerosis. Sequenced by immunoSEQ multiplex PCR; TCRdb stores in-frame clones only, minus some. Here the sample spans roughly 87,000 clones, approximately 90% being singletons. Specimen: PBMCs, collected in the first trimester of pregnancy. The receptors were sampled from a female donor in good health, serving as a control in a pregnancy study. Some clones in this sample may be carry-over from other donors' samples.

The chain carries TRBV11-3 and TRBJ2-2, with 7 bases aligning to TRBD2. Germline V gene lookup returns CDR1 SGHNT and CDR2 YENEEA. There are 17 residues in the CDR3. V lost 1 base, J lost 2 bases, and 7 bases stayed unmatched. The CDR3 bases are TGTGCCAGCAGCTTAGTCAGCACTAGCGTCAACACCGGGGAGCTGTTTTTT. Protein product: CASSLVSTSVNTGELFF.

The chain's CDR3 is CASTPRTVDSSGANVLTF. CDR3 DNA: TGTGCCAGCACTCCACGGACGGTGGACAGCTCTGGGGCCAACGTCCTGACTTTC. The J gene is TRBJ2-6, the V gene TRBV28, with a tentative D call TRBD1 (6 bases). The V and J ends lost 7 bases and 0 bases respectively, with 19 bases between them. The CDR3 extends over 18 amino acids. The germline CDR1 and CDR2 sequences are MDHEN and SYDVKM.

This chain uses TRBV7-2 with TRBJ2-7; 7 bases are a match to TRBD2. V dropped 2 bases and J dropped 2; count of bases not matched to a gene: 6. The germline V gene has CDR1 SGHTA and CDR2 FQGNSA. This CDR3 has 15 amino acids. In DNA form, the CDR3 reads TGTGCCAGCAGCTTAAACCCCGGACTAGCCTACGAGCAGTACTTC. Residues: CASSLNPGLAYEQYF.

The V call is TRBV4-1, the J call TRBJ2-2, with D tentatively TRBD1 (6 bases). The V and J ends lost 3 bases and 3 bases respectively, with 14 bases between them. Germline values: CDR1 MGHRA, CDR2 YSYEKL. The CDR3 length is 16 residues. CDR3 protein: CASSHGRGRDTGELFF. The CDR3 bases are TGCGCCAGCAGCCACGGCAGGGGAAGGGACACCGGGGAGCTGTTTTTT.

V is TRBV23-1 and J is TRBJ2-5; TRBD2 matches 14 bases. TRBV23-1 is assigned to the ORF class and has an uncertain function. J was trimmed by 1 base and V by 0 bases; bases with no gene match: 4. This CDR3 has 18 amino acids. The CDR3 loop is CASSQSGTSGGLQETQYF. The DNA of the CDR3 is TGCGCCAGCAGTCAATCCGGGACTAGCGGGGGCCTCCAAGAGACCCAGTACTTC.

The chain recombines TRBV5-1 with TRBJ1-2, with 7 bases fitting TRBD1. Germline trimming cut 3 bases from V and 4 bases from J; bases unmatched to any gene: 6. Germline loops: CDR1 SGHRS, CDR2 YFSETQ. This CDR3 spans 14 amino acids. CDR3 DNA: TGCGCCAGCAGCTCGCAGGGGGGAAGCTATGGCTACACCTTC. This codes for CASSSQGGSYGYTF.

J is TRBJ2-3 and V is TRBV7-8, with 8 bases aligning to TRBD2. Looked up from germline, CDR1 is SGHVS and CDR2 is FQNEAQ. V lost 5 bases, J lost 4 bases, and 5 bases stayed unmatched. This CDR3 comprises 14 residues. The CDR3 here is CASSLAGGADTQYF. The CDR3 bases are TGTGCCAGCAGCCTCGCGGGGGGAGCAGATACGCAGTATTTT.

V and J are TRBV7-2 and TRBJ1-5; the D is unclear. V lost 3 bases to trimming and J lost 6 bases, with 6 bases between them. Germline V lookup: CDR1 SGHTA, CDR2 FQGNSA. CDR3 length: 12 amino acids. The CDR3 coding sequence is TGTGCCAGCAGCTTTCAGGCTCAGCCCCAGCATTTT. Translated: CASSFQAQPQHF.

This chain uses TRBV18 with TRBJ1-3, with D unclear. CDR1 and CDR2 from the germline V gene are KGHSH and LQKENI. The CDR3 runs 15 residues. V gave up 0 bases and J gave up 4 bases, with 10 bases separating them. CDR3 protein: CASSPPDKGGNTIYF. The CDR3 nucleotides read TGTGCCAGCTCACCACCCGACAAAGGAGGAAACACCATATATTTT.

This sequence joins TRBV10-3 and TRBJ2-1, with D tentatively TRBD2 (6 bases). V gave up 8 bases and J gave up 8 bases, with 31 bases separating them. Germline CDR1 and CDR2: ENHRY and SYGVKD. The CDR3 totals 18 residues. The CDR3 region is CAISSTTLAGGMGDEQFF. The CDR3 region has the DNA TGTGCCATCTCCTCAACCACCCTAGCTGGCGGGATGGGAGATGAGCAGTTCTTC.

The rearrangement links TRBV28 to TRBJ1-3; D not resolved. CDR1 is MDHEN and CDR2 is SYDVKM in the germline V gene. Trimming pared 5 bases from V and 4 bases from J, leaving 12 bases between. The CDR3 contains 14 residues. DNA of the CDR3: TGTGCCAGCAGTCCTCAGATTCCCGGAAACACCATATATTTT. Translation: CASSPQIPGNTIYF.

The chain has TRBV6-6 and TRBJ2-3, with D possibly matching TRBD2 (6 bases). Germline loops: CDR1 MNHNY, CDR2 SVGAGI (reference sequence). The V and J ends lost 0 bases and 11 bases respectively, with 9 bases between them. The CDR3 consists of 12 residues. As DNA, the CDR3 is TGTGCCAGCAGTTACTCGATGGGGGGGCAGTATTTT. This encodes CASSYSMGGQYF.

V usage is TRBV7-3 and J usage is TRBJ2-3; TRBD2 might be the D (7 bases). The CDR3 runs to 15 residues. Germline V CDR1 and CDR2: SGHTA, FQGTGA. The V end was cut by 4 bases, the J end by 5 bases, with 16 bases between. The CDR3 DNA reads TGTGCCAGCAGCTCAGGGGCGGGGGCAGAAGATACGCAGTATTTT. Protein product: CASSSGAGAEDTQYF.

This CDR3 reads CASSAGESSYEQYF. In DNA form, the CDR3 reads TGTGCCAGCAGTGCGGGGGAGAGCTCCTACGAGCAGTACTTC. The chain joins TRBV6-1 to TRBJ2-7; TRBD2 is a possible D gene (6 bases). This CDR3 is built from 14 residues. Germline CDR1 and CDR2: MNHNS and SASEGT. Deletions cut 4 bases from V and 0 bases from J, with 10 bases between.

The chain combines TRBV27 with TRBJ1-5; 9 positions match TRBD1. V was clipped by 3 bases and J by 6 bases; unmatched bases: 6. The germline gives CDR1 MNHEY, CDR2 SMNVEV (reference sequence). The length of the CDR3 is 15 residues. In nucleotides, the CDR3 is TGTGCCAGCAGTTTTTCTGGGACAGGGAGTCAGCCCCAGCATTTT. Residues: CASSFSGTGSQPQHF.

The gene calls are TRBV18 and TRBJ2-5, with a weak D call TRBD2 (6 bases). Looked up from germline, CDR1 is KGHSH and CDR2 is LQKENI. Trimming cost V 3 bases and J 4 bases, with 9 bases left between them. The CDR3 length is 13 residues. Here the CDR3 reads CASSPGGLETQYF. As DNA, the CDR3 is TGTGCCAGCTCACCCGGGGGACTAGAGACCCAGTACTTC. Looking up the rest from reference TRBV18 and TRBJ2-5 gives the full variable domain: NAGVMQNPRHLVRRRGQEARLRCSPMKGHSHVYWYRQLPEEGLKFMVYLQKENIIDESGMPKERFSAEFPKEGPSILRIQQVVRGDSAAYFCASSPGGLETQYFGPGTRLLVL.